The rows below give T cell receptor beta chains drawn from one sample of a study of vaccination and CD4 T cells after COVID-19. TCRdb used MiXCR to reprocess the PCR reads, holding one entry per CDR3 protein. The repertoire holds thousands of distinct CDR3 sequences, with approximately 30% as singletons. No antigen has been assigned to these receptors. Sequenced here: CD4+ T cells from blood, cultured in vitro, sampled after SARS-CoV-2 vaccination. These receptors originate from a human donor who had recovered from COVID-19. CDR3s include the opening cysteine and the closing phenylalanine or tryptophan. A D gene is named only where the DNA matches it firmly. Rows give clone size only sometimes, using once, few, many, or a class for an expanded clone.

>TRBJ1-1|-|few|TRBV5-1|14
CASSLARMNTEAFF
TGCGCCAGCAGCTTGGCTCGCATGAACACTGAAGCTTTCTTT
>TRBJ2-5|-|few|TRBV6-2/TRBV6-3|15
CASSYGAIRKETQYF
TGTGCCAGCAGTTACGGGGCGATCCGAAAAGAGACCCAGTACTTC
>TRBJ2-6|-|-|TRBV20-1|15
CSASGSDSGANVLTF
TGCAGTGCTAGCGGGAGCGACTCTGGGGCCAACGTCCTGACTTTC
>TRBJ1-6|TRBD1|-|TRBV2|15
CASSRQGGGNSPLHF
TGTGCCAGCAGTAGACAGGGGGGTGGTAATTCACCCCTCCACTTT
>TRBJ1-1|-|-|TRBV4-1|16
CASSHPRTVLNTEAFF
TGCGCCAGCAGCCACCCCCGGACAGTACTGAACACTGAAGCTTTCTTT
>TRBJ1-5|TRBD1|large|TRBV27|13
CASRGQLNQPQHF
TGTGCCAGCAGGGGACAGCTAAATCAGCCCCAGCATTTT
>TRBJ1-2|-|medium-sized|TRBV27|13
CASSPTTGGGYTF
TGTGCCAGCAGTCCTACGACAGGAGGTGGCTACACCTTC
>TRBJ1-5|-|-|TRBV20-1|14
CSAWDPWGNQPQHF
TGCAGTGCATGGGACCCCTGGGGGAATCAGCCCCAGCATTTT
>TRBJ1-6|TRBD1|few|TRBV2|14
CASRRQGTYSPLHF
TGTGCCAGCAGGCGACAGGGAACTTACTCACCCCTCCACTTT
>TRBJ2-5|-|few|TRBV25-1|14
CASSEREGGKTQYF
TGTGCCAGCAGTGAACGTGAAGGGGGAAAGACCCAGTACTTC
>TRBJ1-1|-|few|TRBV6-1|13
CASIRVGNTEAFF
TGTGCCAGCATCAGGGTGGGGAACACTGAAGCTTTCTTT
>TRBJ1-1|-|-|TRBV20-1|15
CSASGGQRVNTEAFF
TGCAGTGCTAGTGGCGGGCAGAGGGTGAACACTGAAGCTTTCTTT
>TRBJ1-5|TRBD1|-|TRBV5-1|14
CASSLGTGNQPQHF
TGCGCCAGCAGCCTGGGGACAGGGAATCAGCCCCAGCATTTT
>TRBJ1-5|TRBD1|-|TRBV18|16
CASSPDRSDSNQPQHF
TGTGCCAGCTCCCCGGACAGGAGTGATAGCAATCAGCCCCAGCATTTT
>TRBJ1-5|TRBD1|few|TRBV25-1|14
CASRGTGNSQPQHF
TGTGCCAGCAGAGGGACAGGAAATAGTCAGCCCCAGCATTTT
>TRBJ2-1|-|-|TRBV11-3|15
CASSLGAGAGNEQFF
TGTGCCAGCAGCTTGGGGGCGGGAGCGGGTAATGAGCAGTTCTTC
>TRBJ2-7|TRBD2|-|TRBV19|15
CASSVTSGSSHEQYF
TGTGCCAGTAGTGTTACTAGCGGGAGTTCCCACGAGCAGTACTTC
>TRBJ1-1|TRBD1|few|TRBV4-1|15
CASSQEGQGNTEAFF
TGCGCCAGCAGCCAAGAGGGACAGGGGAACACTGAAGCTTTCTTT
>TRBJ2-1|-|-|TRBV2|14
CASSEEPNDNEQFF
TGTGCCAGCAGTGAGGAACCTAATGACAATGAGCAGTTCTTC
>TRBJ1-1|-|-|TRBV11-3|15
CASSLDHVLNTEAFF
TGTGCCAGCAGCTTAGATCACGTGTTGAACACTGAAGCTTTCTTT
>TRBJ1-1|TRBD1|-|TRBV28|16
CASSPAGTGRDTEAFF
TGTGCCAGCAGTCCCGCCGGGACAGGTAGGGACACTGAAGCTTTCTTT
>TRBJ1-5|TRBD1|-|TRBV6-1|17
CASSTPAQGGSTQPQHF
TGTGCCAGCAGTACCCCGGCACAGGGGGGAAGTACTCAGCCCCAGCATTTT
>TRBJ2-3|-|few|TRBV25-1|18
CASSGGSGGVASTDTQYF
TGTGCCAGCAGTGGGGGATCGGGCGGGGTTGCTAGCACAGATACGCAGTATTTT
>TRBJ2-3|TRBD2|-|TRBV10-1|16
CASSESRLAATDTQYF
TGCGCCAGCAGTGAGTCAAGGCTAGCGGCCACAGATACGCAGTATTTT